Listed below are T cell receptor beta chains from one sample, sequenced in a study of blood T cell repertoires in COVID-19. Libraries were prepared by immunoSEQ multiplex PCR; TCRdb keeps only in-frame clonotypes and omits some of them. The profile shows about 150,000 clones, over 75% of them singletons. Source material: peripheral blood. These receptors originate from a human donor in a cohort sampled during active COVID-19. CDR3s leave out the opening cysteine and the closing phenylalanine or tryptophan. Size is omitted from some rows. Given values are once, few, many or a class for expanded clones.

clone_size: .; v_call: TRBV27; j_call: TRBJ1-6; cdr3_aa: ASRPGAGRSYNSPLH
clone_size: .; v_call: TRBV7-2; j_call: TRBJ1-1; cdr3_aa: ASSFTESAEAF
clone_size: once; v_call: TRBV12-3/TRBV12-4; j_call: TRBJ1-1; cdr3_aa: ASSFLGGRAAF
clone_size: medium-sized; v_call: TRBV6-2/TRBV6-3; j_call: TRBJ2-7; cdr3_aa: ASSYLFSYEQY
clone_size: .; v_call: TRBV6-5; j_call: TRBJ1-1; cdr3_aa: ASSGPRGLNTEAF
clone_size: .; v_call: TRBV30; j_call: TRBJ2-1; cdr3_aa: AWSPQTYNEQF
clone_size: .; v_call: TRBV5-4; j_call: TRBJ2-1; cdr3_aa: ASSSRTSGRISEQF
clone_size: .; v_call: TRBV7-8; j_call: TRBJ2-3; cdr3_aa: ASSPGLAGVSRTQY
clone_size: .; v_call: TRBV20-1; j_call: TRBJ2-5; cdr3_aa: SAPRQETQY
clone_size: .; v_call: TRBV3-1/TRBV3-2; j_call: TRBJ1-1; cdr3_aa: ASSQELRTGMNTEAF
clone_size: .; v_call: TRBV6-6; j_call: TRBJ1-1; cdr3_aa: ASRWQGMNTEAF
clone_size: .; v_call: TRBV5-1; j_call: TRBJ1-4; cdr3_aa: ASSSGTGGEKLF
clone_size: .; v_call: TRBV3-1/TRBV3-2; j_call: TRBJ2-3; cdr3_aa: ASSARDTQY
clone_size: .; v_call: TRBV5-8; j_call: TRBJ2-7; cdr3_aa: ASSSGATYEQY
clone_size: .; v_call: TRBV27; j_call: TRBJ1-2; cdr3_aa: ASKGTGLVEGYGYT
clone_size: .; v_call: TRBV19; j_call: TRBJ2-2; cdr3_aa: ASSILGTGSSLGELF
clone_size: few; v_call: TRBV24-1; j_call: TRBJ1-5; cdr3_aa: ATSDFGDQPQH
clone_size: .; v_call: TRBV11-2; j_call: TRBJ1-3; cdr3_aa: ASSLDGLFSGNTIY
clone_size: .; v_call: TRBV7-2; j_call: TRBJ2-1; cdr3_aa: ASSLRAGGYNEQF
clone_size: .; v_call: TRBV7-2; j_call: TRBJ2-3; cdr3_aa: ASSPRDTQY
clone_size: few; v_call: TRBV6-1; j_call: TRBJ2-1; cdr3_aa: ASSEALLGVSNEQF
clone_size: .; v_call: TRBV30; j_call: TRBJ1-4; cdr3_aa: AWMRTADEKLF
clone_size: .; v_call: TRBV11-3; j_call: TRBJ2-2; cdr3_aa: ASRLMTSGGNTGELF
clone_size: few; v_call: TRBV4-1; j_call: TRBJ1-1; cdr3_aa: ASSQGGGRVSEAF
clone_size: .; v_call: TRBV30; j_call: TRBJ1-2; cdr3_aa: AWSVLGRGNGYT
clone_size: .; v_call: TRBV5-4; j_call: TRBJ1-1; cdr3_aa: ASSLAGGSHTEAF
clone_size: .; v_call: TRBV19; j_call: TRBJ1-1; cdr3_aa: ASSIVSDREAF
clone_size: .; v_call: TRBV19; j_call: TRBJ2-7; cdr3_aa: ASTRTANSYEQY
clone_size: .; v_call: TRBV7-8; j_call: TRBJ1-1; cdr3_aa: ASSLFDQAEAF